These T cell receptor beta chains were read from a single sample in a study of shared clonotypes between healthy human individuals. Some clones are missing from TCRdb's copy, which holds only in-frame ones; the method was immunoSEQ multiplex PCR. The sample has over a million clones; roughly 98.5% are singletons. Sequenced: naive CD4+ T cells sorted from blood. The receptors originated from a man in his thirties or forties in good health. Each CDR3 is given with its conserved first and last residue. Each record gives: CDR3 protein, D gene, V gene, J gene. D genes are given only for firm matches.

CASSHNNEQFF	-	TRBV11-2	TRBJ2-1
CASSPITIPIGYEQYF	-	TRBV7-2	TRBJ2-7
CASSLRGSEAGELFF	-	TRBV9	TRBJ2-2
CASSKLSTDTQYF	-	TRBV21-1	TRBJ2-3
CASRAQRDPSYEQYF	TRBD2	TRBV7-8	TRBJ2-7
CASSQAPVREQYF	-	TRBV6-6	TRBJ2-7
CASSVGARLSNYGYTF	-	TRBV28	TRBJ1-2
CASALSEDQPQHF	-	TRBV12-5	TRBJ1-5
CASSAGLGETQYF	TRBD2	TRBV2	TRBJ2-5
CSVGDRHYGYTF	-	TRBV29-1	TRBJ1-2
CASSWNARNQPQHF	-	TRBV27	TRBJ1-5
CASSVGGTALPGELFF	-	TRBV9	TRBJ2-2
CSVEGAGGGTDTQYF	TRBD1	TRBV29-1	TRBJ2-3
CASSSYTGRDTGELFF	-	TRBV5-4	TRBJ2-2
CASSPGHPNTGELFF	-	TRBV4-1	TRBJ2-2
CASSVDAYGNTIYF	-	TRBV9	TRBJ1-3